This T cell receptor (beta chain) was obtained from a study of blood T cell repertoires in COVID-19. Study-level background: PBMCs, B-cell-depleted T cells, or T cells were the source of the cDNA or gDNA that made up the material.

Recovered status in Cohort 3 required two negative PCRs, clearance, or symptom resolution. TCRdb's table, derived via immunoSEQ multiplex PCR, lists solely in-frame clones and lacks some. The sample lists roughly 160,000 clones, 65% to 85% occurring once. This sequence originates from a woman aged 60-75 years who had recovered from COVID-19. The specimen sequenced was PBMCs or T cells enriched from blood (not recorded which).

In DNA form, the CDR3 reads TGTGCCAGCGGAATCAGGGGTCGCTCCTACAATGAGCAGTTCTTC. It codes for CASGIRGRSYNEQFF. The chain recombines TRBV25-1 with TRBJ2-1; a weak D match, TRBD1 (6 bases). The CDR3 runs to 15 residues. Germline V gene data show CDR1 as MGHDK and CDR2 as SYGVNS. The ends were cut back, 8 bases at V and 0 bases at J, with 14 bases in the middle.